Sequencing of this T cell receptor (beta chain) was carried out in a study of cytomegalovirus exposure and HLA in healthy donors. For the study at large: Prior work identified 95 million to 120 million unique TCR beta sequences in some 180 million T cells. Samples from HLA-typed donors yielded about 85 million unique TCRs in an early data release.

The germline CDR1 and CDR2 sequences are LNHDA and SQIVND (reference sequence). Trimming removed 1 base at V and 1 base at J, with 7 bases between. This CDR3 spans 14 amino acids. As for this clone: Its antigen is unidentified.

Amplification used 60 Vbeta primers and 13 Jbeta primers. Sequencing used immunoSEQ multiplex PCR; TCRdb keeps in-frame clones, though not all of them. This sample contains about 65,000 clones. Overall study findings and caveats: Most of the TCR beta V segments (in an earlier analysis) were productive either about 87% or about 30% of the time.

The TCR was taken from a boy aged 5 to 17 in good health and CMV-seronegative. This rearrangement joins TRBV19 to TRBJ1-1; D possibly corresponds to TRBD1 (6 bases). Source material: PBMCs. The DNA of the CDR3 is TGTGCCAGTAGTATAGGAGGGGGGAACACTGAAGCTTTCTTT. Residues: CASSIGGGNTEAFF. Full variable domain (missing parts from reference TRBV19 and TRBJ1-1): DGGITQSPKYLFRKEGQNVTLSCEQNLNHDAMYWYRQDPGQGLRLIYYSQIVNDFQKGDIAEGYSVSREKKESFPLTVTSAQKNPTAFYLCASSIGGGNTEAFFGQGTRLTVV.